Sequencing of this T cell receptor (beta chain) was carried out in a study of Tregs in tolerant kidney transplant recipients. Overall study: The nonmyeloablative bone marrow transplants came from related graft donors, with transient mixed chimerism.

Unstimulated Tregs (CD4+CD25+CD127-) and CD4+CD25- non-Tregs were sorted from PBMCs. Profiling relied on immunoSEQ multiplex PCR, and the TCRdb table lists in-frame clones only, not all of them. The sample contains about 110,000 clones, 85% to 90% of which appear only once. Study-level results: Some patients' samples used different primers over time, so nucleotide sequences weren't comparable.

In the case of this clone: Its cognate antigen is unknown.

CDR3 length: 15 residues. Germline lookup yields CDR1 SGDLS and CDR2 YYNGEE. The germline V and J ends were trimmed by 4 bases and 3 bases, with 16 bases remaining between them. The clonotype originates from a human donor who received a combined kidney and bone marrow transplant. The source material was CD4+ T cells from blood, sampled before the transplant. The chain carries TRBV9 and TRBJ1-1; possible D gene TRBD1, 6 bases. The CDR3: CASSRARGWDTEAFF. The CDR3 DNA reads TGTGCCAGCAGCCGTGCCAGGGGATGGGACACTGAAGCTTTCTTT.